The 10 T cell receptor beta chains reported below all come from one sample, sequenced in a study of cytomegalovirus exposure and HLA in healthy donors. Primers included in the PCR were 60 Vbeta and 13 Jbeta primers. Repertoires were generated with immunoSEQ multiplex PCR, while TCRdb's copy carries only in-frame clones and drops some. The sample yields 75,000 to 95,000 clones, roughly 78% seen once. The sequencing sample was made of PBMCs. These receptors were collected from a male donor in good health and CMV-seropositive.

The chain combines TRBV5-6 with TRBJ2-3, with a weak D call TRBD2 (5 bases). Germline V gene data show CDR1 as SGHDT and CDR2 as YYEEEE. Trimming stripped 4 bases from V and 5 bases from J, with 14 bases between. The CDR3 has 14 amino acids. CDR3 DNA sequence: TGTGCCAGCAGCCAAGGGTTCGGGGTAGATACGCAGTATTTT. This encodes CASSQGFGVDTQYF. The complete variable domain, with remaining parts taken from reference TRBV5-6 and TRBJ2-3, reads DAGVTQSPTHLIKTRGQQVTLRCSPKSGHDTVSWYQQALGQGPQFIFQYYEEEERQRGNFPDRFSGHQFPNYSSELNVNALLLGDSALYLCASSQGFGVDTQYFGPGTRLTVL.

The chain joins TRBV27 to TRBJ2-3; D is undetermined. Trimming stripped 3 bases from V and 0 bases from J, with 13 bases between. Germline V lookup: CDR1 MNHEY, CDR2 SMNVEV (reference sequence). The CDR3 has 16 residues. The CDR3 reads CASSFFAETSTDTQYF. For the CDR3, the DNA is TGTGCCAGCAGTTTTTTTGCGGAGACTAGCACAGATACGCAGTATTTT.

This clone was detected a few times. The chain joins TRBV18 to TRBJ1-3; tentative D call: TRBD1 (5 bases). The germline gives CDR1 KGHSH, CDR2 LQKENI. Trimming removed 3 bases from V and 8 bases from J, with 14 bases in between. The CDR3 sequence is 14 residues long. CDR3 nucleotide sequence: TGTGCCAGCTCACCCGGAGCCCCCAGGGACACCATATATTTT. Translation: CASSPGAPRDTIYF.

The V call is TRBV21-1, the J call TRBJ2-7; TRBD2 is the table's D call and was not checked against the DNA. TRBV21-1 is flagged as a pseudogene. The CDR3 totals 20 residues. Here the CDR3 reads CASRRTGGPPLAGVPHEQYF. In nucleotides, the CDR3 is TGTGCCAGCAGGAGGACAGGGGGACCCCCGCTAGCGGGAGTACCCCACGAGCAGTACTTC.

The J gene is TRBJ2-7, the V gene TRBV7-2; 8 bases are shared with TRBD2. CDR1 SGHTA and CDR2 FQGNSA come from the germline V gene. V shed 5 bases, J shed 6 bases, and the junction held 9 bases outside the gene matches. There are 14 residues in the CDR3. The CDR3 region is CASSPAGTSIEQYF. CDR3 bases: TGTGCCAGCAGCCCTGCCGGGACTAGTATCGAGCAGTACTTC. The full variable domain, its missing parts supplied by reference TRBV7-2 and TRBJ2-7, is GAGVSQSPSNKVTEKGKDVELRCDPISGHTALYWYRQSLGQGLEFLIYFQGNSAPDKSGLPSDRFSAERTGGSVSTLTIQRTQQEDSAVYLCASSPAGTSIEQYFGPGTRLTVT.

The chain is built from TRBV7-8 and TRBJ1-1, with 7 bases lining up with TRBD1. V lost 7 bases to trimming and J lost 1 base; unmatched junction nucleotides: 12. The CDR3 has 16 amino acids. CDR1 and CDR2 from the germline V gene are SGHVS and FQNEAQ. DNA of the CDR3: TGTGCCAGCAAACGGTGGGGGGACAGATCGAACACTGAAGCTTTCTTT. Residues: CASKRWGDRSNTEAFF.

This chain links TRBV7-9 with TRBJ1-5, with 10 bases fitting TRBD1. Unmatched junction bases numbered 16, after V lost 5 bases and J lost 6 bases. The CDR3 totals 18 residues. The germline V gene has CDR1 SEHNR and CDR2 FQNEAQ (reference sequence). The CDR3 nucleotides are TGTGCCAGCAGCATGGCCGGGACAGGGGCGCTACTCGGTCAGCCCCAGCATTTT. The encoded protein is CASSMAGTGALLGQPQHF.

The rearrangement uses TRBV14 and TRBJ2-1, with 7 bases lining up with TRBD1. This CDR3 region has 14 residues. The trim removed 5 bases at V and 0 bases at J, leaving 1 base unmatched. CDR1 SGHDN and CDR2 FVKESK come from the germline V gene. CDR3 bases: TGTGCCAGCAGCGGGGACAGCTCCTACAATGAGCAGTTCTTC. Translating gives CASSGDSSYNEQFF.

CDR3 region: CSVIRGLNTDTQYF. CDR3 bases: TGCAGCGTCATTAGGGGACTAAACACAGATACGCAGTATTTT. The chain links TRBV29-1 to TRBJ2-3, with 7 positions matching TRBD2. CDR3 length equals 14 residues. V lost 6 bases to trimming and J lost 2 bases; unmatched junction nucleotides: 8. Germline lookup yields CDR1 SQVTM and CDR2 ANQGSEA.

This clone came up once. The V gene is TRBV15, the J gene TRBJ1-1, with a weak D call TRBD1 (6 bases). Germline CDR1 reads LNHNV; CDR2 reads YYDKDF (reference sequence). Trimming stripped 1 base from V and 5 bases from J, with 14 bases between. There are 15 residues in the CDR3. The CDR3 region is CATSRARGGETEAFF. In nucleotides, the CDR3 is TGTGCCACCAGCAGAGCGAGGGGGGGAGAGACTGAAGCTTTCTTT.